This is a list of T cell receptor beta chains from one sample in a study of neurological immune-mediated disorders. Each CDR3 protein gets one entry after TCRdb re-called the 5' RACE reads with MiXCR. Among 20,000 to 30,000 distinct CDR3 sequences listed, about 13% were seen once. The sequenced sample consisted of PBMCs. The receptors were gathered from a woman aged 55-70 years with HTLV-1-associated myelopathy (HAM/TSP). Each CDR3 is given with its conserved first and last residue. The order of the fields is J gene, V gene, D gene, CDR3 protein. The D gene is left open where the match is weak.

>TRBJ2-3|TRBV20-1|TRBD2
CSARDSASGWPDTQYF
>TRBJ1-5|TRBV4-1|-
CASRMPGSNQPQHF
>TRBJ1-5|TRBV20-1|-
CSASPFNSNQPQHF
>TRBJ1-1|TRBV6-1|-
CASGPQVANTEAFF
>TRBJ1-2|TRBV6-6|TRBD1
CASRMGQGASGYTF
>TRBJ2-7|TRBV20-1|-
CSASRTLTYEQYF
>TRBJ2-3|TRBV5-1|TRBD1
CASSTNGTGNTDTQYF
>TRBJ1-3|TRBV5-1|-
CASSLFRVTGNTIYF
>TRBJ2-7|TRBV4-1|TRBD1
CASSHAVSGTGVSYEQHF
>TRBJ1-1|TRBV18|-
CASSPTYASEAFF
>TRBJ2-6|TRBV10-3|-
CATTALSGANVLTF
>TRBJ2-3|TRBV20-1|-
CSATFGAGRADTQYF
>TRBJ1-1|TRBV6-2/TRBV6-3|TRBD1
CASSTNYRGRKAEAFF